These 14 T cell receptor beta chains were all obtained from the same sample, sequenced in a study of blood T cell repertoires in COVID-19. The protocol was immunoSEQ multiplex PCR, while the TCRdb copy is restricted to in-frame clones and leaves out a portion. The table includes 200,000 to 250,000 clones, 85% detected once. Sequenced sample: peripheral blood. All receptors derive from a man aged 40-50 years with acute or convalescent COVID-19.

The chain joins TRBV12-5 to TRBJ2-1; 11 nucleotides match TRBD2. This CDR3 is built from 17 residues. J lost 7 bases, V lost 0 bases, and 8 bases had no gene match. Per germline, CDR1 LGHNT and CDR2 FRNRAP. The CDR3 DNA sequence: TGTGCTAGTGGTTTGGTACTAGCGGGGGCCTTAGTTAATGAGCAGTTCTTC. Its translation: CASGLVLAGALVNEQFF.

This clone was seen only a few times. The V and J genes are TRBV9 and TRBJ2-1; perhaps TRBD2 as D (5 bases). The V end lost 6 bases, the J end lost 12 bases, and 16 bases lay between the germline ends. Per the germline V gene, CDR1 is SGDLS and CDR2 is YYNGEE. The CDR3 sequence is 12 residues long. In nucleotides, the CDR3 is TGTGCCAGCATCTCCCCAGCTAGCTCGCAGTTCTTC. Translating it yields CASISPASSQFF.

This clone has a handful of counts. The chain is built from TRBV6-5 and TRBJ2-1; TRBD2 matches 9 bases. Germline V CDR1 and CDR2: MNHEY, SVGAGI. Trimming cost V 4 bases and J 10 bases; bases outside gene matches: 14. The CDR3 runs 16 residues. CDR3 loop: CASSSGGSGGQIEQFF. CDR3 bases: TGTGCCAGCAGTTCTGGAGGTAGCGGGGGCCAAATCGAGCAGTTCTTC.

The rearrangement links TRBV5-6 to TRBJ2-7; TRBD2 is a possible D gene (6 bases). Trimming pared 3 bases from V and 7 bases from J, leaving 17 bases between. CDR1 and CDR2 (germline): SGHDT, YYEEEE. The CDR3 length is 14 residues. The CDR3 here is CASSSEGSGNEQYF. The CDR3 region has the DNA TGTGCCAGCAGCTCGGAGGGTAGTGGGAATGAGCAGTACTTC.

This clone was counted once. The CDR3 here is CASSLGTGRDNEQFF. CDR3 bases: TGTGCCAGCAGCTTAGGGACAGGGCGCGACAATGAGCAGTTCTTC. The chain is built from TRBV7-2 and TRBJ2-1; 8 bases are shared with TRBD1. The CDR3 loop spans 15 amino acids. CDR1 is SGHTA and CDR2 is FQGNSA in the germline V gene. J lost 5 bases, V lost 1 base, and 4 bases had no gene match.

A single count supports this clone. The chain employs TRBV3-1 (or the pseudogene TRBV3-2) and TRBJ1-1; unclear D gene. Germline loops: CDR1 LGHDT, CDR2 YNNKEL (reference sequence). The CDR3 loop spans 14 amino acids. V gave up 4 bases and J gave up 0 bases, with 9 bases separating them. In DNA form, the CDR3 reads TGTGCCAGCAGCCCTCAGGCCATGAACACTGAAGCTTTCTTT. It yields the protein CASSPQAMNTEAFF.

The V call is TRBV2, the J call TRBJ1-2; D perhaps matches TRBD1 (6 bases). The CDR3 totals 12 residues. V dropped 7 bases and J dropped 6 bases, with 12 bases sitting between them. The germline V gene has CDR1 SNHLY and CDR2 FYNNEI. The CDR3 sequence is CASISTGNGYTF. In DNA, the CDR3 is TGTGCCAGCATCAGCACAGGGAATGGCTACACCTTC. The whole variable domain, remainder taken from reference TRBV2 and TRBJ1-2, is EPEVTQTPSHQVTQMGQEVILRCVPISNHLYFYWYRQILGQKVEFLVSFYNNEISEKSEIFDDQFSVERPDGSNFTLKIRSTKLEDSAMYFCASISTGNGYTFGSGTRLTVV.

The V call is TRBV11-2, the J call TRBJ2-5, with D maybe TRBD2 (6 bases). V gave up 2 bases and J gave up 5 bases, with 18 bases separating them. This CDR3 region has 16 residues. Per the germline V gene, CDR1 is SGHAT and CDR2 is FQNNGV. For the CDR3, the DNA is TGTGCCAGCAGCTTACCTGGGACTCCGTATAAGGAGACCCAGTACTTC. Its translation is CASSLPGTPYKETQYF.

The gene calls are TRBV11-2 and TRBJ1-1; 7 bases agree with TRBD1. This CDR3 is 15 amino acids long. The germline gives CDR1 SGHAT, CDR2 FQNNGV. V lost 6 bases, J lost 3 bases, and 10 bases stayed unmatched. In nucleotides, the CDR3 is TGTGCCAGCAGTTCTCCCCGGCAGGGGGACACTGAAGCTTTCTTT. This encodes CASSSPRQGDTEAFF. The whole variable domain, remainder taken from reference TRBV11-2 and TRBJ1-1, is EAGVAQSPRYKIIEKRQSVAFWCNPISGHATLYWYQQILGQGPKLLIQFQNNGVVDDSQLPKDRFSAERLKGVDSTLKIQPAKLEDSAVYLCASSSPRQGDTEAFFGQGTRLTVV.

V is TRBV11-3 and J is TRBJ1-1; perhaps TRBD1 as D (6 bases). The CDR3 is made up of 15 amino acids. Looked up from germline, CDR1 is SGHNT and CDR2 is YENEEA. Trimming removed 5 bases from V and 6 bases from J, with 19 bases in between. The CDR3, as DNA: TGTGCCAGCAGCCGCGGTGGATCACAGGGCTCTGAAGCTTTCTTT. Residues: CASSRGGSQGSEAFF.

This sequence joins TRBV5-4 and TRBJ2-2, with D possibly matching TRBD2 (8 bases). CDR3 length equals 16 residues. CDR1 SGHNT and CDR2 YYREEE come from the germline V gene (reference sequence). The V end lost 4 bases, the J end lost 4 bases, and 17 bases lay between the germline ends. CDR3 region: CASSGGGRGLTGELFF. The CDR3, as DNA: TGTGCCAGCAGCGGCGGGGGGAGGGGGCTCACCGGGGAGCTGTTTTTT.

This chain joins TRBV9 and TRBJ1-1; D not resolved. The V gene's germline CDR1 is SGDLS and CDR2 YYNGEE. The CDR3 contains 14 residues. Trimming took 4 bases from V and 6 from J, leaving 16 bases between them. CDR3 amino acids: CASSPQESGAEAFF. DNA of the CDR3: TGTGCCAGCAGCCCCCAGGAGAGCGGGGCTGAAGCTTTCTTT.

This clone was seen a few times. This chain links TRBV20-1 with TRBJ2-2; 8 positions match TRBD2. V dropped 3 bases and J dropped 0; count of bases not matched to a gene: 9. This CDR3 spans 17 amino acids. Germline-derived CDR1 and CDR2 are DFQATT and SNEGSKA (reference sequence). In DNA form, the CDR3 reads TGCAGTGCTAGTTCCCGCGGCGGGGGGACGAACACCGGGGAGCTGTTTTTT. This gives the protein CSASSRGGGTNTGELFF.

CDR3 bases: TGTGCCAGCTCACCCACCGCGAGGGATCAATCTGGAAACACCATATATTTT. Translation gives CASSPTARDQSGNTIYF. The V gene is TRBV18, the J gene TRBJ1-3; D gene uncertain. With 3 bases removed from V and 1 base from J, the gap between germline ends came to 16 bases. This CDR3 contains 17 residues. Per germline, CDR1 KGHSH and CDR2 LQKENI.